These 29 T cell receptor beta chains came from one sample sequenced in a study of cytomegalovirus exposure and HLA in healthy donors. Amplification used 60 Vbeta primers and 13 Jbeta primers. The protocol was immunoSEQ multiplex PCR, while the TCRdb copy is restricted to in-frame clones and leaves out a portion. The data contain fewer than 180,000 clones, about 85% of them singletons. Source material: PBMCs. The receptors here all came from a human donor in good health.

The chain links TRBV2 to TRBJ2-1; D is unresolved. Trimming removed 6 bases from V and 0 bases from J, with 18 bases in between. CDR1 and CDR2 from the germline V gene are SNHLY and FYNNEI. The CDR3 runs 17 residues. CDR3 protein: CASRERNRISSYNEQFF. The CDR3 nucleotides read TGTGCCAGCAGAGAGCGAAATAGGATAAGCTCCTACAATGAGCAGTTCTTC.

This chain's CDR3 is CASSLATGGALAGANVLTF. The CDR3 DNA reads as TGCGCCAGCAGCCTCGCGACAGGGGGCGCCTTGGCTGGGGCCAACGTCCTGACTTTC. The chain joins TRBV4-3 to TRBJ2-6, with 10 bases fitting TRBD1. J lost 2 bases, V lost 4 bases, and 11 bases had no gene match. Per the germline V gene, CDR1 is LGHNA and CDR2 is YSLEER. The CDR3 totals 19 residues.

The chain recombines TRBV2 with TRBJ1-1; 10 bases map to TRBD1. In germline, CDR1 is SNHLY, CDR2 FYNNEI. V trimming: 6 bases; J trimming: 4 bases; junction bases outside the gene matches: 11. This CDR3 is 16 amino acids long. The CDR3 bases are TGTGCCAGCAGCCGAGGACAGGGGGGTTTGGGCACTGAAGCTTTCTTT. Its protein product is CASSRGQGGLGTEAFF.

This sequence joins TRBV19 and TRBJ2-7; 9 bases match TRBD2. The J segment lost 4 bases and the V segment lost 2 bases, leaving 6 bases of the junction unmatched. Germline V gene lookup returns CDR1 LNHDA and CDR2 SQIVND (reference sequence). The CDR3 sequence is 15 residues long. Here the CDR3 reads CASSIMTSGGYEQYF. CDR3 sequence (DNA): TGTGCCAGTAGTATAATGACTAGCGGAGGATACGAGCAGTACTTC. The full variable domain, rest sourced from reference TRBV19 and TRBJ2-7, is DGGITQSPKYLFRKEGQNVTLSCEQNLNHDAMYWYRQDPGQGLRLIYYSQIVNDFQKGDIAEGYSVSREKKESFPLTVTSAQKNPTAFYLCASSIMTSGGYEQYFGPGTRLTVT.

The chain uses TRBV15 and TRBJ2-5; the match to TRBD2 covers 7 bases. Looked up from germline, CDR1 is LNHNV and CDR2 is YYDKDF (reference sequence). The V and J ends lost 4 bases and 5 bases, in that order; junction bases with no gene match: 16. The CDR3 length is 17 residues. The CDR3 loop is CATSTAGLVGVSETQYF. The CDR3 nucleotides read TGTGCCACCAGCACAGCCGGACTAGTGGGGGTTTCGGAGACCCAGTACTTC.

This chain connects TRBV19 to TRBJ1-6, with 7 bases aligning to TRBD1. The CDR3 spans 18 residues. The germline V gene has CDR1 LNHDA and CDR2 SQIVND (reference sequence). With 3 bases clipped from V and 1 base from J, the junction kept 9 bases outside the gene matches. CDR3 coding DNA: TGTGCCAGTAGTATGGCCCCCTCGACAGGGTCCTATAATTCACCCCTCCACTTT. Protein sequence: CASSMAPSTGSYNSPLHF.

This sequence joins TRBV6-5 and TRBJ2-7; 13 positions match TRBD2. This CDR3 region has 15 residues. Germline V gene sequence: CDR1 MNHEY, CDR2 SVGAGI. Trimming took 6 bases from V and 2 from J; bases not matched to a gene: 4. CDR3 residues: CASSPLAGGPYEQYF. The CDR3 nucleotides are TGTGCCAGCAGCCCACTAGCGGGAGGGCCCTACGAGCAGTACTTC.

The chain recombines TRBV6-4 with TRBJ2-2; D unclear. CDR3 length equals 13 residues. Trimming took off 4 bases at V and 1 base at J, with 4 bases between the two ends. The germline V gene encodes CDR1 MRHNA and CDR2 SNTAGT. The CDR3 DNA reads TGTGCCAGCAGTGCGGGGAACACCGGGGAGCTGTTTTTT. Protein product: CASSAGNTGELFF.

The J gene is TRBJ2-3, the V gene TRBV5-1; no clear D gene. CDR1 and CDR2 from the germline V gene are SGHRS and YFSETQ. The CDR3 sequence is 12 residues long. With 5 bases removed from V and 6 bases from J, the gap between germline ends came to 10 bases. The CDR3 bases are TGCGCCAGCAGTCGGGTCTCGGATACGCAGTATTTT. Protein: CASSRVSDTQYF.

This sequence joins TRBV7-9 and TRBJ1-5; D is undetermined. The CDR3 has 15 amino acids. The V gene lost 5 bases and the J gene lost 3 bases, with 14 bases spanning the gap. Germline V gene sequence: CDR1 SEHNR, CDR2 FQNEAQ (reference sequence). For the CDR3, the DNA is TGTGCCAGCAGCCCAGCCGGAGTAATCAATCAGCCCCAGCATTTT. Translated, it gives CASSPAGVINQPQHF. Variable domain in full (rest from reference TRBV7-9 and TRBJ1-5): DTGVSQNPRHKITKRGQNVTFRCDPISEHNRLYWYRQTLGQGPEFLTYFQNEAQLEKSRLLSDRFSAERPKGSFSTLEIQRTEQGDSAMYLCASSPAGVINQPQHFGDGTRLSIL.

CDR3 amino acids: CASSQTLQGYHEQFF. CDR3 nucleotide sequence: TGTGCCAGCAGCCAGACACTACAGGGTTATCATGAGCAGTTCTTC. The J gene is TRBJ2-1, the V gene TRBV7-6, with D possibly TRBD1 on 6 matching bases. CDR1 and CDR2 from the germline V gene are SGHVS and FNYEAQ. V lost 5 bases, J lost 8 bases, and 19 bases lay in between. The CDR3 has 15 residues.

The CDR3 sequence: CASSIDGRPSSYNEQFF. CDR3 sequence (DNA): TGTGCCAGTAGTATTGACGGGAGGCCCTCCTCCTACAATGAGCAGTTCTTC. The chain links TRBV19 to TRBJ2-1; 7 bases fit TRBD2. V was pared by 3 bases and J by 0 bases, with 8 bases of the junction left unmatched. CDR1 is LNHDA and CDR2 is SQIVND in the germline V gene (reference sequence). The CDR3 has 17 residues. Combining the CDR3 with reference TRBV19 and TRBJ2-1 gives the whole variable domain DGGITQSPKYLFRKEGQNVTLSCEQNLNHDAMYWYRQDPGQGLRLIYYSQIVNDFQKGDIAEGYSVSREKKESFPLTVTSAQKNPTAFYLCASSIDGRPSSYNEQFFGPGTRLTVL.

The J gene is TRBJ1-1, the V gene TRBV5-1; D is undetermined. With 0 bases removed from V and 5 bases from J, the gap between germline ends came to 11 bases. Germline CDR1 reads SGHRS; CDR2 reads YFSETQ. This CDR3 is built from 14 residues. CDR3 amino acids: CASSLGAGGTEAFF. Written as DNA, the CDR3 is TGCGCCAGCAGCTTGGGGGCAGGTGGTACTGAAGCTTTCTTT.

This chain links TRBV7-2 with TRBJ2-3; no clear D. The V gene lost 5 bases and the J gene lost 4 bases, with 13 bases spanning the gap. CDR3 length: 14 residues. Germline-derived CDR1 and CDR2 are SGHTA and FQGNSA. In DNA form, the CDR3 reads TGTGCCAGCAGCCCCCCACTAAGTTCAGATACGCAGTATTTT. It specifies CASSPPLSSDTQYF.

This clone was seen just once. The chain uses TRBV5-6 and TRBJ1-1; D gene ambiguous. V was shortened by 2 bases and J by 0 bases, with 11 bases between the two germline ends. This CDR3 is built from 15 residues. Germline assignment: CDR1 SGHDT and CDR2 YYEEEE. The CDR3 region is CASSFEAGVNTEAFF. CDR3 coding DNA: TGTGCCAGCAGCTTCGAGGCGGGCGTGAACACTGAAGCTTTCTTT.

The CDR3, as DNA: TGTGCCAGCAGTCCTGGGACACAAGAGACCCAGTACTTC. It is translated as CASSPGTQETQYF. The rearrangement links TRBV6-5 to TRBJ2-5, with a tentative D call TRBD1 (6 bases). From germline, CDR1 is MNHEY and CDR2 SVGAGI. The CDR3 covers 13 residues. Trimming removed 5 bases from V and 2 bases from J, with 9 bases in between.

CDR3 sequence: CASSSSGATYNEQFF. In nucleotides, the CDR3 is TGCGCCAGCAGTTCTAGCGGGGCGACCTACAATGAGCAGTTCTTC. The chain couples TRBV10-2 to TRBJ2-1; TRBD2 matches 9 bases. This CDR3 spans 15 amino acids. The germline V gene has CDR1 WSHSY and CDR2 SAAADI. The V segment lost 5 bases and the J segment 2 bases; nucleotides outside the gene matches: 4.

V gene TRBV28 combines with J gene TRBJ2-7, with 11 nucleotides matching TRBD1. V shed 4 bases, J shed 4 bases, and the junction held 6 bases outside the gene matches. The germline CDR1 and CDR2 sequences are MDHEN and SYDVKM. The CDR3 is 15 amino acids. CDR3 bases: TGTGCCAGCAGTTCAATCGGGACAGGGGGGTACGAGCAGTACTTC. It specifies CASSSIGTGGYEQYF.

The chain carries TRBV7-2 and TRBJ1-2; the D gene is possibly TRBD1 (5 bases). CDR1 is SGHTA, CDR2 FQGNSA, per germline. Trimming cost V 4 bases and J 3 bases, with 18 bases left between them. The CDR3 consists of 16 residues. The DNA of the CDR3 is TGTGCCAGCAGCTCCTCGACGGGGGACGGTCACTATGGCTACACCTTC. It translates to CASSSSTGDGHYGYTF.

A few counts support this clone. The chain is built from TRBV27 and TRBJ2-2, with unresolved D. Per germline, CDR1 MNHEY and CDR2 SMNVEV (reference sequence). The CDR3 extends over 12 amino acids. The germline V and J ends were trimmed by 4 bases and 4 bases, with 4 bases remaining between them. The CDR3 spells CASSYSTGELFF. DNA for the CDR3: TGTGCCAGCAGTTACAGCACCGGGGAGCTGTTTTTT.

The gene calls are TRBV4-2 and TRBJ2-5; D gene unclear. Germline loops: CDR1 LGHNA, CDR2 YNFKEQ. The CDR3 consists of 16 residues. V was cut by 9 bases and J by 2 bases, with 22 bases left in between. The CDR3 protein is CASSAERSETQETQYF. The DNA of the CDR3 is TGTGCCAGTTCCGCGGAACGGTCGGAGACTCAAGAGACCCAGTACTTC.

The table lists this clone with a few counts. The rearrangement links TRBV6-1 to TRBJ1-2; the match to TRBD1 covers 7 bases. The CDR3 sequence is 13 residues long. The junction had 3 bases not matched to a gene; V was cut back by 4 bases and J by 4 bases. CDR1 is MNHNS and CDR2 is SASEGT in the germline V gene. The CDR3 DNA is TGTGCCAGCAGTGGACAGGGACTCTATGGCTACACCTTC. Its translation is CASSGQGLYGYTF.

This chain links TRBV29-1 with TRBJ2-7; 11 bases map to TRBD1. CDR1 and CDR2 (germline): SQVTM, ANQGSEA. The CDR3 covers 15 residues. Trimming removed 6 bases from V and 4 bases from J; junction bases left unmatched: 11. CDR3 in amino acids: CSVPGQGVRGYEQYF. The CDR3 nucleotides read TGCAGCGTCCCGGGACAGGGGGTTAGGGGGTACGAGCAGTACTTC.

This sequence joins TRBV6-1 and TRBJ1-2, with no clear D. Germline values: CDR1 MNHNS, CDR2 SASEGT. Trimming took 4 bases from V and 1 from J, leaving 10 bases between them. This CDR3 has 14 amino acids. CDR3 region: CASSVSQNNYGYTF. CDR3 nucleotides: TGTGCCAGCAGTGTTAGCCAGAATAACTATGGCTACACCTTC.

In the case of this clone: Mismatch with germline at one junction end may stem from a read error. The chain combines TRBV4-1 with TRBJ1-4; D may be TRBD1 (5 bases). Germline-derived CDR1 and CDR2 are MGHRA and YSYEKL. This CDR3 contains 15 residues. CDR3 bases: TGCGCCAGCAGCCAAGACCCAGGGCTTGTGGAAAAATTGTTTTTT. Its translation: CASSQDPGLVEKLFF.

The chain combines TRBV7-9 with TRBJ2-1, with D possibly TRBD2 on 5 matching bases. The germline V gene encodes CDR1 SEHNR and CDR2 FQNEAQ (reference sequence). V lost 5 bases, J lost 2 bases, and 7 bases lay in between. The CDR3 loop spans 13 amino acids. The DNA for the CDR3 is TGTGCCAGCAGCATGGGAGCCTACAATGAGCAGTTCTTC. Amino acids: CASSMGAYNEQFF.

The chain carries TRBV4-3 and TRBJ2-1, with 8 bases matching TRBD2. V was pared by 4 bases and J by 8 bases, with 13 bases of the junction left unmatched. This CDR3 comprises 16 residues. Germline V gives CDR1 LGHNA, CDR2 YSLEER. Here the CDR3 DNA reads TGCGCCAGCAGCCCGCAAGCGGGAGTCCTTCTCGATGAGCAGTTCTTC. Translating gives CASSPQAGVLLDEQFF.

This CDR3 is CSANRQDTQYF. For the CDR3, the DNA is TGCAGTGCCAATAGACAAGATACGCAGTATTTT. The V gene is TRBV20-1, the J gene TRBJ2-3; no clear D. V was shortened by 6 bases and J by 5 bases, with 9 bases between the two germline ends. From germline, CDR1 is DFQATT and CDR2 SNEGSKA (reference sequence). The CDR3 contains 11 residues.

This clone showed up just a few times. V usage is TRBV28 and J usage is TRBJ1-2; maybe TRBD1 (5 bases). CDR3 length: 15 amino acids. Trimming took 2 bases from V and 3 from J, leaving 13 bases between them. Germline loops: CDR1 MDHEN, CDR2 SYDVKM. CDR3 loop: CASSLGQGSDYGYTF. The DNA of the CDR3 is TGTGCCAGCAGTTTAGGGCAGGGAAGCGACTATGGCTACACCTTC.